The 24 T cell receptor beta chains reported below all come from one sample, sequenced in a study of blood T cells in healthy people across ages. It was with a sample-barcoded 5' primer and a J-beta primer mix that a second PCR of roughly 7 to 11 cycles was run. One entry per CDR3 protein, called by TCRdb with MiXCR from the 5' RACE reads. The sample shows 800,000 or so distinct CDR3 sequences, around 62% of them seen only once. Specimen: blood. The source is a man aged 30-40 years in good health.

The chain is built from TRBV30 and TRBJ2-7; D may be TRBD1 (6 bases). The CDR3 is 13 residues long. Between the trimmed V and J ends, which lost 7 bases and 2 bases, there was a span of 15 bases. Germline lookup yields CDR1 GTSNPN and CDR2 SVGIG (reference sequence). CDR3 sequence: CAFTPTGPYEQYF. CDR3 DNA: TGTGCCTTTACCCCCACAGGGCCCTACGAGCAGTACTTC.

This chain connects TRBV4-2 to TRBJ2-1; D perhaps matches TRBD2 (5 bases). V lost 4 bases to trimming and J lost 7 bases, with 14 bases between them. The length of the CDR3 is 14 residues. Looked up from germline, CDR1 is LGHNA and CDR2 is YNFKEQ. CDR3 nucleotide sequence: TGTGCCAGCAGCCCGGCGGGCAGCCAAAATGAGCAGTTCTTC. Residues: CASSPAGSQNEQFF.

The chain recombines TRBV23-1 with TRBJ2-3; D gene unclear. TRBV23-1 is given ORF status, its function remaining uncertain. The V end lost 7 bases, the J end lost 3 bases, and 8 bases lay between the germline ends. The CDR3 is 12 residues long. The CDR3 spells CASKPITDTQYF. The CDR3 bases are TGCGCCAGCAAGCCTATAACAGATACGCAGTATTTT.

The genes are TRBV28 and TRBJ2-7; D ambiguous. In germline, CDR1 is MDHEN, CDR2 SYDVKM. The V and J ends lost 3 bases and 0 bases respectively, with 12 bases between them. The CDR3 is 15 amino acids. The CDR3 region is CASSFKGSSSYEQYF. The CDR3, as DNA: TGTGCCAGCAGTTTTAAGGGATCAAGCTCCTACGAGCAGTACTTC.

In this sample, this clonotype turned up a few times. The V and J genes are TRBV7-2 and TRBJ2-4; D gene unclear. V lost 5 bases to trimming and J lost 9 bases, with 17 bases between them. CDR3 length: 14 residues. Germline V gives CDR1 SGHTA, CDR2 FQGNSA. Here the CDR3 reads CASSARRTDSIQYF. The CDR3 nucleotides are TGTGCCAGCAGCGCCAGGCGGACGGATAGCATTCAGTACTTC.

The chain recombines TRBV7-9 with TRBJ1-3; D might be TRBD1 (5 bases). The ends were cut back, 8 bases at V and 1 base at J, with 12 bases in the middle. The CDR3 contains 14 residues. Germline V gene data show CDR1 as SEHNR and CDR2 as FQNEAQ (reference sequence). For the CDR3, the DNA is TGTGCCAGCGGGGGGGAATTATCTGGAAACACCATATATTTT. Translating gives CASGGELSGNTIYF.

This chain connects TRBV4-2 to TRBJ1-2, with D possibly TRBD1 on 5 matching bases. The ends were cut back, 0 bases at V and 4 bases at J, with 12 bases in the middle. CDR3 length: 15 amino acids. CDR1 and CDR2 (germline): LGHNA, YNFKEQ. CDR3 nucleotides: TGTGCCAGCAGCCAAGATCGGGAAAGGGGCTATGGCTACACCTTC. This encodes CASSQDRERGYGYTF.

This clonotype was seen only a few times. The chain joins TRBV11-1 to TRBJ2-7; D remains ambiguous. The CDR3 loop spans 14 amino acids. V lost 1 base and J 0 bases, leaving 7 bases between the germline ends. Per the germline V gene, CDR1 is SGHAT and CDR2 is FQDESV (reference sequence). In nucleotides, the CDR3 is TGTGCCAGCAGCTTAGGTCCAGCCTCCTACGAGCAGTACTTC. Translation gives CASSLGPASYEQYF.

This clonotype has more than one count but fewer than ten. This chain joins TRBV28 and TRBJ2-1, with 9 nucleotides matching TRBD2. Looked up from germline, CDR1 is MDHEN and CDR2 is SYDVKM. V shed 2 bases and J 7 bases; nucleotides not matched to a gene: 21. The CDR3 totals 20 residues. The CDR3 DNA reads as TGTGCCAGCAGTTTAAGAGGCCCCGTAGCGGGAGATGTGATTATGAATGAGCAGTTCTTC. The encoded protein is CASSLRGPVAGDVIMNEQFF.

In its sample, this clonotype was seen a few times. The chain has TRBV13 and TRBJ1-6; TRBD1 aligns across 7 bases. V lost 3 bases to trimming and J lost 0 bases; unmatched junction nucleotides: 11. Per the germline V gene, CDR1 is PRHDT and CDR2 is FYEKMQ (reference sequence). The CDR3 extends over 19 amino acids. The CDR3 DNA reads TGTGCCAGCAGCTTGGGAAAGGGACAGCCAGTCTCCTATAATTCACCCCTCCACTTT. Translated: CASSLGKGQPVSYNSPLHF.

The table lists this clonotype with a few counts. At one end, the junction sequence differs from germline, possibly due to a read error. This chain joins TRBV4-3 and TRBJ2-1; D gene unclear. This CDR3 is built from 14 residues. Germline values: CDR1 LGHNA, CDR2 YSLEER. The CDR3 here is CASSQDILSNEQFF. Here the CDR3 DNA reads TGCGCCAGTAGCCAAGATATCCTGAGCAATGAGCAGTTCTTC.

This chain uses TRBV4-3 with TRBJ2-3; TRBD2 might be the D (6 bases). The CDR3 sequence is 15 residues long. Trimming removed 4 bases from V and 2 bases from J, with 13 bases in between. Germline loops: CDR1 LGHNA, CDR2 YSLEER. In DNA, the CDR3 is TGCGCCAGCAGCCCGACGGCGGGGTCCACAGATACGCAGTATTTT. Translated, it gives CASSPTAGSTDTQYF.

The V gene is TRBV6-5, the J gene TRBJ1-5, with TRBD1 identical over 8 bases. The CDR3 is made up of 17 amino acids. In germline, CDR1 is MNHEY, CDR2 SVGAGI. Trimming at V came to 4 bases and at J to 0 bases, leaving 8 bases not matched to a gene. The CDR3: CASSSTGDPYSNQPQHF. DNA for the CDR3: TGTGCCAGCAGTTCGACAGGGGATCCTTATAGCAATCAGCCCCAGCATTTT.

This clonotype showed up just a few times. The chain links TRBV4-2 to TRBJ1-4; tentatively, D is TRBD1 (5 bases). Germline assignment: CDR1 LGHNA and CDR2 YNFKEQ. The ends were cut back, 2 bases at V and 8 bases at J, with 9 bases in the middle. The CDR3 sequence is 13 residues long. The CDR3 DNA follows: TGTGCCAGCAGCCAACAGGGTAGCGAAAAACTGTTTTTT. Translating it yields CASSQQGSEKLFF.

The chain uses TRBV6-4 and TRBJ1-5; D ambiguous. This CDR3 is 13 amino acids long. The germline gives CDR1 MRHNA, CDR2 SNTAGT. V lost 4 bases and J 7 bases, leaving 11 bases between the germline ends. The CDR3 loop is CASSVWEGQPQHF. The CDR3 nucleotides are TGTGCCAGCAGTGTTTGGGAGGGCCAGCCCCAGCATTTT.

The V gene is TRBV12-3 or TRBV12-4, the J gene TRBJ2-1; TRBD2 matches 13 bases. With V trimmed by 5 bases and J by 8 bases, 12 bases remained unmatched. The CDR3 is made up of 17 amino acids. The CDR3, as DNA: TGTGCCAGCAGTCACGGGACTAGCGGGGAGAAAGGGGATGAGCAGTTCTTC. The encoded protein is CASSHGTSGEKGDEQFF.

The V and J genes are TRBV5-6 and TRBJ2-5; tentative D call: TRBD2 (5 bases). V was pared by 7 bases and J by 6 bases, with 22 bases between. The CDR3 sequence is 15 residues long. CDR1 and CDR2 from the germline V gene are SGHDT and YYEEEE. The CDR3 sequence: CASSEAFGRRQTQYF. The CDR3 DNA reads TGTGCCAGCTCGGAGGCGTTTGGTAGGCGGCAGACCCAGTACTTC. Combining the CDR3 with reference TRBV5-6 and TRBJ2-5 gives the whole variable domain DAGVTQSPTHLIKTRGQQVTLRCSPKSGHDTVSWYQQALGQGPQFIFQYYEEEERQRGNFPDRFSGHQFPNYSSELNVNALLLGDSALYLCASSEAFGRRQTQYFGPGTRLLVL.

This clonotype was detected a few times. This sequence joins TRBV29-1 and TRBJ2-3, with D possibly TRBD1 on 5 matching bases. The CDR3 spans 16 residues. The V end lost 0 bases, the J end lost 4 bases, and 17 bases lay between the germline ends. Germline V gene sequence: CDR1 SQVTM, CDR2 ANQGSEA. The CDR3: CSVEDFRQLGADTQYF. The CDR3, as DNA: TGCAGCGTTGAAGATTTCCGGCAATTAGGGGCAGATACGCAGTATTTT.

This clonotype was counted between two and nine times. The gene calls are TRBV29-1 and TRBJ1-2; tentatively, D is TRBD1 (6 bases). V lost 7 bases to trimming and J lost 0 bases, with 12 bases between them. The CDR3 totals 13 residues. The V gene's germline CDR1 is SQVTM and CDR2 ANQGSEA. CDR3 nucleotides: TGCAGCGATTTGACAGGCCCTAACTATGGCTACACCTTC. Translating it yields CSDLTGPNYGYTF.

V and J are TRBV5-1 and TRBJ1-1, with a tentative D call TRBD1 (5 bases). The CDR3 extends over 12 amino acids. Germline loops: CDR1 SGHRS, CDR2 YFSETQ. CDR3 DNA sequence: TGCGCGAGCGTAGGGGATAAGACTGAAGCTTTCTTT. Protein: CASVGDKTEAFF.

The rearrangement joins TRBV7-9 to TRBJ1-2; D perhaps matches TRBD1 (5 bases). The CDR3 sequence is 12 residues long. Germline V gene data show CDR1 as SEHNR and CDR2 as FQNEAQ (reference sequence). V was shortened by 7 bases and J by 6 bases, with 12 bases between the two germline ends. The CDR3 sequence: CASTLMGDGYTF. The CDR3 DNA follows: TGTGCCAGCACCCTTATGGGGGATGGCTACACCTTC.

The sample holds a few counts of this clonotype. The V and J genes are TRBV4-3 and TRBJ2-3, with D unclear. Germline V gene lookup returns CDR1 LGHNA and CDR2 YSLEER. The CDR3 extends over 13 amino acids. Trimming shortened V by 4 bases and J by 6 bases, and 11 bases separated the two germline ends. The CDR3 nucleotides are TGCGCCAGCAGCCTGGGCAGGCGCGATACGCAGTATTTT. Its translation is CASSLGRRDTQYF.

This chain joins TRBV10-3 and TRBJ2-5, with 10 bases matching TRBD1. This CDR3 region has 13 residues. CDR1 is ENHRY, CDR2 SYGVKD, per germline. The junction had 8 bases not matched to a gene; V was cut back by 11 bases and J by 5 bases. As DNA, the CDR3 is TGTGCCGTTCGACAGGGGGCACGGGAGACCCAGTACTTC. Protein sequence: CAVRQGARETQYF.

The table lists this clonotype with a few counts. Written as DNA, the CDR3 is TGTGCCAGCAGCGTAGGAACAGACGCTAACTATGGCTACACCTTC. Translation gives CASSVGTDANYGYTF. The chain employs TRBV9 and TRBJ1-2; D is unresolved. CDR1 is SGDLS and CDR2 is YYNGEE in the germline V gene. The ends were cut back, 0 bases at V and 0 bases at J, with 9 bases in the middle. The CDR3 consists of 15 residues.